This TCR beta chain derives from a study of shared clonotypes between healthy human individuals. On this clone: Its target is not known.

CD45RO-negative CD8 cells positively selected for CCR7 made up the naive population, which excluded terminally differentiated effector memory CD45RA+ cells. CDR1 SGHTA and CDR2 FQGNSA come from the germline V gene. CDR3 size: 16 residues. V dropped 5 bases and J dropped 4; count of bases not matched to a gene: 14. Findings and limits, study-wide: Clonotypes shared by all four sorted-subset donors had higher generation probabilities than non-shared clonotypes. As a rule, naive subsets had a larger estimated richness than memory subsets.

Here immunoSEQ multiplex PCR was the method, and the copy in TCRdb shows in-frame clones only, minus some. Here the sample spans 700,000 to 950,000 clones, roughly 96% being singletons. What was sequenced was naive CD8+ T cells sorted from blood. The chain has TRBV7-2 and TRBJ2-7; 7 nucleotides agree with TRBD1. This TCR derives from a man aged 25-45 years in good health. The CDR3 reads CASSPGFGTAGYEQYF. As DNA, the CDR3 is TGTGCCAGCAGCCCGGGCTTTGGGACAGCAGGATACGAGCAGTACTTC.